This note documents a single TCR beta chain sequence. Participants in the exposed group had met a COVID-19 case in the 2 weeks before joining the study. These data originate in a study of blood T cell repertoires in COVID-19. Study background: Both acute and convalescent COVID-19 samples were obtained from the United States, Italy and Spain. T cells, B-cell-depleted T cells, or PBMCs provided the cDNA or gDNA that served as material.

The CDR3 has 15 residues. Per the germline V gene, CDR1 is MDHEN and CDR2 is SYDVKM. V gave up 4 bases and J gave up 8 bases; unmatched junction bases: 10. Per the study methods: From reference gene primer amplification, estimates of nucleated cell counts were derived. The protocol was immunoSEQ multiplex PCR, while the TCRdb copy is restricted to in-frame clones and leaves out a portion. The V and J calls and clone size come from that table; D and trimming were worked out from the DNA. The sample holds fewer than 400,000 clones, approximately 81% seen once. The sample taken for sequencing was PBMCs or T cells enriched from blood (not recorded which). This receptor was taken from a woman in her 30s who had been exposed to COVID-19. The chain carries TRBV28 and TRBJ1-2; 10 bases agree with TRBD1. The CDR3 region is CASSSQGTGVRGYTF. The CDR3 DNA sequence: TGTGCCAGCAGTTCCCAAGGGACAGGGGTTCGGGGCTACACCTTC.